In this sample, the clone carrying this T cell receptor beta chain turned up many times. The source of the sample is a study of neurological immune-mediated disorders. The germline gives CDR1 SGHDT, CDR2 YYEEEE. The J segment lost 0 bases and the V segment lost 3 bases, leaving 7 bases of the junction unmatched. CDR3 length: 17 amino acids. TCRdb passed the 5' RACE reads through MiXCR, listing each CDR3 protein once. The sample yields approximately 86,000 distinct CDR3 sequences, around 2.6% seen once. Sequencing was done on a sample of PBMCs. The source is a woman under 40 with multiple sclerosis. V is TRBV5-6 and J is TRBJ2-1; 9 bases fit TRBD2. The CDR3 protein is CASSSPLLAGSYNEQFF. The CDR3 nucleotides read TGTGCCAGCAGCTCCCCACTACTAGCGGGCTCCTACAATGAGCAGTTCTTC. The variable domain in full, completed from reference TRBV5-6 and TRBJ2-1, reads DAGVTQSPTHLIKTRGQQVTLRCSPKSGHDTVSWYQQALGQGPQFIFQYYEEEERQRGNFPDRFSGHQFPNYSSELNVNALLLGDSALYLCASSSPLLAGSYNEQFFGPGTRLTVL.